Below, 10 T cell receptor beta chains from the same sample are listed, as sequenced in a study of blood T cell repertoires in COVID-19. Assay used: immunoSEQ multiplex PCR; TCRdb lists only in-frame clones, some missing. The repertoire holds 200,000 or so clones, approximately 85% seen once, with 2.9% in the top ten. Sequencing was performed on peripheral blood. The receptors were gathered from a man aged 50 to 60 who had recovered from COVID-19.

J is TRBJ2-4 and V is TRBV28, with 9 nucleotides matching TRBD1. The V and J ends lost 6 bases and 10 bases, in that order; junction bases with no gene match: 13. Germline CDR1 is MDHEN and CDR2 is SYDVKM. The CDR3 spans 15 residues. CDR3 sequence (DNA): TGTGCCAGCAGCCCCACCGGGACAGGGCCCGAGATTCAGTACTTC. Amino acid sequence: CASSPTGTGPEIQYF.

The chain has TRBV28 and TRBJ1-5; 7 bases align to TRBD1. CDR1 and CDR2 from the germline V gene are MDHEN and SYDVKM. J was trimmed by 3 bases and V by 7 bases; bases with no gene match: 6. CDR3 length: 14 residues. CDR3 loop: CASTGQMINQPQHF. The CDR3 DNA is TGTGCCAGCACGGGACAGATGATCAATCAGCCCCAGCATTTT. The whole variable domain, filled in from reference TRBV28 and TRBJ1-5, reads DVKVTQSSRYLVKRTGEKVFLECVQDMDHENMFWYRQDPGLGLRLIYFSYDVKMKEKGDIPEGYSVSREKKERFSLILESASTNQTSMYLCASTGQMINQPQHFGDGTRLSIL.

This chain connects TRBV12-5 to TRBJ1-2; D gene unclear. The CDR3 spans 13 residues. The V gene's germline CDR1 is LGHNT and CDR2 FRNRAP. V was cut by 6 bases and J by 4 bases, with 12 bases left in between. The CDR3 reads CASGITGGYGYTF. CDR3 bases: TGTGCTAGTGGGATCACTGGAGGCTATGGCTACACCTTC.

The rearrangement uses TRBV28 and TRBJ2-5, with a weak D call TRBD2 (5 bases). The V gene lost 10 bases and the J gene lost 1 base, with 13 bases spanning the gap. The CDR3 sequence is 13 residues long. The germline CDR1 and CDR2 sequences are MDHEN and SYDVKM. CDR3 sequence reads: CATLDGSQETQYF. The CDR3 DNA reads TGTGCCACCCTTGATGGGAGCCAAGAGACCCAGTACTTC.

The chain uses TRBV3-1 (or the pseudogene TRBV3-2) and TRBJ2-6, with D uncertain. The CDR3 sequence is 18 residues long. V was clipped by 0 bases and J by 0 bases, with 12 bases between them. The germline gives CDR1 LGHDT, CDR2 YNNKEL (reference sequence). The CDR3 loop is CASSQEQIIYSGANVLTF. The CDR3 DNA reads TGTGCCAGCAGCCAAGAACAGATAATCTACTCTGGGGCCAACGTCCTGACTTTC.

V usage is TRBV18 and J usage is TRBJ1-1, with TRBD1 matching over 7 bases. Per the germline V gene, CDR1 is KGHSH and CDR2 is LQKENI. Trimming took 4 bases from V and 6 from J; bases not matched to a gene: 14. The CDR3 totals 16 residues. CDR3 bases: TGTGCCAGCTCACAACAGGGGCCTAGCATTATAGCTGAAGCTTTCTTT. It codes for CASSQQGPSIIAEAFF.

A few counts support this clone. Other DNA variants within this sample encode the same CDR3. This chain uses TRBV19 with TRBJ1-3; tentatively, D is TRBD1 (6 bases). Germline V gives CDR1 LNHDA, CDR2 SQIVND (reference sequence). Between the trimmed V and J ends, which lost 3 bases and 0 bases, there was a span of 9 bases. This CDR3 comprises 15 residues. DNA for the CDR3: TGTGCCAGTAGTATCGACAGGAGCTCTGGAAACACCATATATTTT. This codes for CASSIDRSSGNTIYF.

The rearrangement links TRBV30 to TRBJ1-2; 9 positions agree with TRBD1. This CDR3 contains 15 residues. Germline loops: CDR1 GTSNPN, CDR2 SVGIG (reference sequence). The J segment lost 8 bases and the V segment lost 1 base, leaving 11 bases of the junction unmatched. The CDR3 loop reads CAWSEVRDRVGGYTF. CDR3 nucleotides: TGTGCCTGGAGTGAAGTCCGGGACAGGGTCGGCGGCTACACCTTC. Full variable domain (rest looked up from reference TRBV30 and TRBJ1-2): SQTIHQWPATLVQPVGSPLSLECTVEGTSNPNLYWYRQAAGRGLQLLFYSVGIGQISSEVPQNLSASRPQDRQFILSSKKLLLSDSGFYLCAWSEVRDRVGGYTFGSGTRLTVV.

The chain links TRBV11-2 to TRBJ1-2, with D unclear. V gave up 4 bases and J gave up 7 bases, with 10 bases separating them. The V gene's germline CDR1 is SGHAT and CDR2 FQNNGV. CDR3 length: 12 amino acids. Here the CDR3 reads CASSSPTGGYTF. CDR3 in DNA: TGTGCCAGCAGCTCCCCAACTGGTGGCTACACCTTC.

V usage is TRBV30 and J usage is TRBJ1-1, with D uncertain. The CDR3 is 13 residues long. Looked up from germline, CDR1 is GTSNPN and CDR2 is SVGIG (reference sequence). Trimming stripped 0 bases from V and 6 bases from J, with 11 bases between. The CDR3 DNA follows: TGTGCCTGGAGTGTGACATTGTCGTCTGAAGCTTTCTTT. It encodes CAWSVTLSSEAFF.